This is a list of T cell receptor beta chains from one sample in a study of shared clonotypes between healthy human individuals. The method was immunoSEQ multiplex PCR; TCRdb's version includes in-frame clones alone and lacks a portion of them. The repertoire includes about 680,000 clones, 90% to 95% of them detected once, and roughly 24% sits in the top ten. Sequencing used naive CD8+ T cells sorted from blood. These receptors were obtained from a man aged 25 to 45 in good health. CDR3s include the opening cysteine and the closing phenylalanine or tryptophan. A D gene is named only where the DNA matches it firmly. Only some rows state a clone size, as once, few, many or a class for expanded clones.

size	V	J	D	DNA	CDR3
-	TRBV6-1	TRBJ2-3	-	TGTGCCAGCAGTGGGCAGGGAAGCACAGATACGCAGTATTTT	CASSGQGSTDTQYF
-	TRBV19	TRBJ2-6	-	TGTGCCAGTAGTATAAGCCATTTTACCCCCTCTGGGGCCAACGTCCTGACTTTC	CASSISHFTPSGANVLTF
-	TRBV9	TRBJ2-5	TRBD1	TGTGCCAGCAGCGTAGGGACAGGGGAAGGGGAGACCCAGTACTTC	CASSVGTGEGETQYF
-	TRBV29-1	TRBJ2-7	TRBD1	TGCAGCGTCCATGGGACAGGCGACTCCTACGAGCAGTACTTC	CSVHGTGDSYEQYF
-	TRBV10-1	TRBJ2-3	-	TGCGCCAGCAGTGAGGATGGGATCAGCACAGATACGCAGTATTTT	CASSEDGISTDTQYF
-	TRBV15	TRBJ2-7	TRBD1	TGTGCCACCAGCAAGGCCAGGGGGTACGAGCAGTACTTC	CATSKARGYEQYF
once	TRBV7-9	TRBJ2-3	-	TGTGCCAGCAGTCCGACAGCAGATACGCAGTATTTT	CASSPTADTQYF
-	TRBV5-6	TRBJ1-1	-	TGTGCCAGCAGCTTGGTCACTGAAGCTTTCTTT	CASSLVTEAFF
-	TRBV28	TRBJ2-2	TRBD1	TGTGCCAGCTCGGGACAGGGTAACACCGGGGAGCTGTTTTTT	CASSGQGNTGELFF
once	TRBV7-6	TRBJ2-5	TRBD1	TGTGCCAGCAGCCCGGGGGACAGGTTGGAGAGGGGCAAAGAGACCCAGTACTTC	CASSPGDRLERGKETQYF
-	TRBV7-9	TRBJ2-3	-	TGTGCCAGCAGCTTAGACTCCGGGCCTAGCACAGATACGCAGTATTTT	CASSLDSGPSTDTQYF
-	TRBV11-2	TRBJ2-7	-	TGTGCCAGCAGCTTAGTCGGCAACAAGTACGAGCAGTACTTC	CASSLVGNKYEQYF
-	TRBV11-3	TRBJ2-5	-	TGTGCCAGCAGCTTAGATCGATTGCGGGAAAGGGGTCAAGAGACCCAGTACTTC	CASSLDRLRERGQETQYF
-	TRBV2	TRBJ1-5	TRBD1	TGTGCCAGCAGCCAGGGGGGTACTGGGGGCAATCAGCCCCAGCATTTT	CASSQGGTGGNQPQHF
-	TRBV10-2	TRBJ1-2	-	TGCGCCAGCAGTGAGGGGGGTGGCTACACCTTC	CASSEGGGYTF
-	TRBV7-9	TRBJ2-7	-	TGTGCCAGCAGCTTAGCGGGACGGGATTCCTACGAGCAGTACTTC	CASSLAGRDSYEQYF
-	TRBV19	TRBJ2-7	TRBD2	TGTGCCAGTAGCGGACTAGCGGGAGGATTTGACGAGCAGTACTTC	CASSGLAGGFDEQYF
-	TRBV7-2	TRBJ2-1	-	TGTGCCAGCAGCTTAATTTCAGTAGACAATGAGCAGTTCTTC	CASSLISVDNEQFF
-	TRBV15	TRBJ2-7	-	TGTGCCACCAGCGGGCAAAGTAGCGGTGCCTACGAGCAGTACTTC	CATSGQSSGAYEQYF
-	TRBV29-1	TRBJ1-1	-	TGCAGCGCCGAGGTAGCGGGGTCCACTGAAGCTTTCTTT	CSAEVAGSTEAFF
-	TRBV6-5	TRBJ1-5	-	TGTGCCAGCAGTTACACGGCCGGTGTTCAGCCCCAGCATTTT	CASSYTAGVQPQHF
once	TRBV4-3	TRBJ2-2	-	TGCGCCAGCAGCCAAGAGGGGATCGGGGAGCTGTTTTTT	CASSQEGIGELFF
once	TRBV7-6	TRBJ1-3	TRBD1	TGTGCCAGCAGCTTACCAGGGGGTCAGGATTTT	CASSLPGGQDF
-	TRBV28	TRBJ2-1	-	TGTGCCAGCAGTTTAGAACGGGGCAACAATGAGCAGTTCTTC	CASSLERGNNEQFF
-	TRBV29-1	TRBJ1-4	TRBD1	TGCAGCGTGGGGACAGGCGCAACTAATGAAAAACTGTTTTTT	CSVGTGATNEKLFF
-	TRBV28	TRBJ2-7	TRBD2	TGTGCCAGCAGTACCACCCGCGGACTAGCGGGAGAGGGCTACGAGCAGTACTTC	CASSTTRGLAGEGYEQYF
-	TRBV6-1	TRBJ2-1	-	TGTGCCAGCAATTCAGCAGGCAGAGGGATCGTTGAGCAGTTCTTC	CASNSAGRGIVEQFF
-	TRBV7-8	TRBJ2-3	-	TGTGCCAGCAGCTCGGCCATTGGGACAGATACGCAGTATTTT	CASSSAIGTDTQYF
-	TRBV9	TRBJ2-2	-	TGTGCCAGCAGCCCGCGGTCACTCATCGGGGAGCTGTTTTTT	CASSPRSLIGELFF
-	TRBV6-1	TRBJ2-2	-	TGTGCCAGCAAGGGGGGAGCGAACACCGGGGAGCTGTTTTTT	CASKGGANTGELFF
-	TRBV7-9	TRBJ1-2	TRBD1	TGTGCCAGCAGACCCCCGGGACAGGGATATGGCTACACCTTC	CASRPPGQGYGYTF
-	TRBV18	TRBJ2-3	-	TGTGCCAGCTCACCGCCGGGACAAGACACAGATACGCAGTATTTT	CASSPPGQDTDTQYF
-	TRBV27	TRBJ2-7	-	TGTGCCACCTCTATTTCAGGGTCCCCCTACGAGCAGTACTTC	CATSISGSPYEQYF
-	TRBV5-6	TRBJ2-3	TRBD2	TGTGCCAGCAGCTTTGGCCTAGCGGAGGTTGCAGATACGCAGTATTTT	CASSFGLAEVADTQYF
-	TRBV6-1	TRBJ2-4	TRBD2	TGTGCCAGCAGCCCACAGCGGGGGTTAAACATTCAGTACTTC	CASSPQRGLNIQYF
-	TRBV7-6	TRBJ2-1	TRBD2	TGTGCCAGCAGCTTCTCCGGGACTAGCGGGAGAAATTTCAATGAGCAGTTCTTC	CASSFSGTSGRNFNEQFF
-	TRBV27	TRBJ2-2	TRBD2	TGTGCCAGCAGTCTAGCGGGAGGAGTGGCCGGGGAGCTGTTTTTT	CASSLAGGVAGELFF
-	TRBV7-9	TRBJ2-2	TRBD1	TGTGCCAGCAGAACCGGGACAGGGGTTTTCGGGGAGCTGTTTTTT	CASRTGTGVFGELFF
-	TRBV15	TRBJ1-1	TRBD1	TGTGCCACCAGCAGGGACAGGGCGGTGAACACTGAAGCTTTCTTT	CATSRDRAVNTEAFF
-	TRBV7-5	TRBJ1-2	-	TGTGTTCCACAACGCTATGGCTACACCTTC	CVPQRYGYTF
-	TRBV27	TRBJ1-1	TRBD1	TGTGCCAGCAGTTTGGCAGGGGGTAACACTGAAGCTTTCTTT	CASSLAGGNTEAFF
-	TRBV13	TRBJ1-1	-	TGTGCCAGCAGCTTAGGACTAGGGAGGCTAAACACTGAAGCTTTCTTT	CASSLGLGRLNTEAFF
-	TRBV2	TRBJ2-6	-	TGTGCCAGCAGTGGGGGCAGGGCTGGGGCCAACGTCCTGACTTTC	CASSGGRAGANVLTF
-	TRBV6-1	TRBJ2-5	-	TGTGCCAGCACCCCATTCGGGGGTGAAGAGACCCAGTACTTC	CASTPFGGEETQYF
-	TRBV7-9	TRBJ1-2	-	TGTGCCAGCAGCCGCGTGGGCGGCTACACCTTC	CASSRVGGYTF
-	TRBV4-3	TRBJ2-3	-	TGCGCCAGCAGCCCGGACCTTAGCACAGATACGCAGTATTTT	CASSPDLSTDTQYF
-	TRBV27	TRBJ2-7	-	TGTGCCAGCAGCATCGGGGGCCAGTCCTACGAGCAGTACTTC	CASSIGGQSYEQYF
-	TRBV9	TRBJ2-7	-	TGTGCCAGCAGCTTACCGGGAGTCCACGAGCAGTACTTC	CASSLPGVHEQYF